This T cell receptor (beta chain) was identified during a study of a mutant IDH1 vaccine in newly diagnosed glioma. Study-level information: Earlier care involved radiotherapy, temozolomide, or both, and the majority received both.

Remarks on this clone: Its cognate antigen is unknown.

Time point indicated: week 5, during vaccination. In the vaccine, a single dose held 300 ug of the mutant IDH1 20-mer peptide, along with topical imiquimod. TCRdb's copy holds only in-frame clones and misses some; the assay was immunoSEQ multiplex PCR. Among some 29,000 clones listed, roughly nine tenths were seen once. This CDR3 contains 14 residues. Germline lookup yields CDR1 MDHEN and CDR2 SYDVKM. Trimming left V 4 bases short and J 8 bases short, with 15 bases between. The chain carries TRBV28 and TRBJ2-1; D gene unclear. The TCR comes from a woman aged 40 to 55 with glioma. Some clones in this sample may be carry-over from other donors' samples. The sequencing used peripheral blood mononuclear cells (PBMCs), collected from a glioma patient whose treatment included an IDH1 peptide vaccine. The CDR3 sequence: CASSSRGGWDEQFF. CDR3 bases: TGTGCCAGCAGTTCCCGAGGCGGCTGGGATGAGCAGTTCTTC.